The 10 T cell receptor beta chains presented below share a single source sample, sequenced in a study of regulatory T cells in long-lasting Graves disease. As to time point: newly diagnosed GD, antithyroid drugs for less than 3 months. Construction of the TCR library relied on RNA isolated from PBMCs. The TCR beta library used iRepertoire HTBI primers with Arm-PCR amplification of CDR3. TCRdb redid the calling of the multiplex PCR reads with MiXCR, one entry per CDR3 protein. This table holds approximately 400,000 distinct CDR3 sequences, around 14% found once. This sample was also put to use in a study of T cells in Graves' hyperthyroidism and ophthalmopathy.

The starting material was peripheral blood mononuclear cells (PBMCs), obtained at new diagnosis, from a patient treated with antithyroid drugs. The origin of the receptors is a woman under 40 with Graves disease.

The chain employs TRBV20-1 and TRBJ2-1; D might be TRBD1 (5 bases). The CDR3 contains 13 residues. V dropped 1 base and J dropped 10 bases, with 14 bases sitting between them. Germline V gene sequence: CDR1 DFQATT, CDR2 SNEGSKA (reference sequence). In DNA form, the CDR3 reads TGCAGTGCTAGAGCCCCATTACCAGGGGAGCAGTTCTTC. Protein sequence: CSARAPLPGEQFF.

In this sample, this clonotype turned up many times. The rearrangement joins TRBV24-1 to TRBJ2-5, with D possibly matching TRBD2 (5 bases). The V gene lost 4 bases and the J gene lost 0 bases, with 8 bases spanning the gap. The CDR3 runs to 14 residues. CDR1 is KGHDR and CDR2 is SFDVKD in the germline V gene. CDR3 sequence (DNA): TGTGCCACCAGTGACCCGGGGTACCAAGAGACCCAGTACTTC. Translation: CATSDPGYQETQYF.

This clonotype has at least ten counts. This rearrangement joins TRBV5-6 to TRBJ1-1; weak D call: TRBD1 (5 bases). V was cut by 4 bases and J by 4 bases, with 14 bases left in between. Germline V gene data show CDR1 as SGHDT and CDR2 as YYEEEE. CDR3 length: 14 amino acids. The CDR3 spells CASSPRVRGTEAFF. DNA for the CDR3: TGTGCCAGCAGCCCCCGAGTTAGGGGCACTGAAGCTTTCTTT.

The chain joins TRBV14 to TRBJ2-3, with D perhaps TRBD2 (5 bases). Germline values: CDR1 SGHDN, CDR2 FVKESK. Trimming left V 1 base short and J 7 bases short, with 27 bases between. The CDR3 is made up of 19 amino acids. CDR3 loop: CASSQAFDGIPTLFHTQYF. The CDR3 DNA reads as TGTGCCAGCAGCCAAGCATTCGACGGGATTCCGACCTTGTTTCATACGCAGTATTTT.

The chain's CDR3 is CASNTRRGLQEDIQYF. The CDR3 DNA reads as TGTGCCAGCAACACCCGGAGGGGACTCCAGGAAGACATTCAGTACTTC. This chain connects TRBV2 to TRBJ2-4, with D perhaps TRBD2 (6 bases). Looked up from germline, CDR1 is SNHLY and CDR2 is FYNNEI. V gave up 7 bases and J gave up 8 bases, with 24 bases separating them. This CDR3 comprises 16 residues.

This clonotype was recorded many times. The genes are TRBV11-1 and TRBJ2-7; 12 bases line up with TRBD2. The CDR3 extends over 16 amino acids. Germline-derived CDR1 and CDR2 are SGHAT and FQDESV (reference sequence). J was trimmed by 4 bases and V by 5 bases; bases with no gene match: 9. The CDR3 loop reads CASSPPSGRAQYEQYF. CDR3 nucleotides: TGTGCCAGCAGCCCCCCTAGCGGGAGGGCCCAGTACGAGCAGTACTTC.

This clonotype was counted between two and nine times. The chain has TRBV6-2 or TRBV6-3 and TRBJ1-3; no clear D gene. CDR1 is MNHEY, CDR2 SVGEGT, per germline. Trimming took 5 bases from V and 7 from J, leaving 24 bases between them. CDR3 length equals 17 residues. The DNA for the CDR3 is TGTGCCAGCAGTGGAAACTCGCCTAGTGTGAGTCTGAACACCATATATTTT. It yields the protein CASSGNSPSVSLNTIYF.

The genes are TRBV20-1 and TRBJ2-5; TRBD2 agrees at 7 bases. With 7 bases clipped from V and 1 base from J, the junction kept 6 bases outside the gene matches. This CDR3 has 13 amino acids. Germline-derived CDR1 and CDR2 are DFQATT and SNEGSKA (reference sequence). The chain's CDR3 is CSESSGPQETQYF. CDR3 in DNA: TGCAGTGAAAGTAGCGGGCCCCAAGAGACCCAGTACTTC.

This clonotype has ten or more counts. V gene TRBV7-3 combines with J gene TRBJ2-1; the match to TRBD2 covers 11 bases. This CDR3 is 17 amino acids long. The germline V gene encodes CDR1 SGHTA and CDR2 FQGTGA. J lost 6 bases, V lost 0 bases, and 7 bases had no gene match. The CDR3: CASSLTGAGTSGNEQFF. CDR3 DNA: TGTGCCAGCAGCTTAACGGGGGCCGGGACTAGCGGCAATGAGCAGTTCTTC.

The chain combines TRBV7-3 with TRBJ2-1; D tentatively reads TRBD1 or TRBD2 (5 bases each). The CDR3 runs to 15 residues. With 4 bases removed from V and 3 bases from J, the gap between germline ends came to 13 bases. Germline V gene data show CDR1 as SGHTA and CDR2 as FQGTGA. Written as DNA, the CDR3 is TGTGCCAGCAGCTCTACCGGGACCTACTACAATGAGCAGTTCTTC. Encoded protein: CASSSTGTYYNEQFF.